This T cell receptor beta chain was documented in a study of blood T cell repertoires in COVID-19 (dated by TCRdb to about 2020). Looking at the study overall: Samples covering the acute and convalescent phases of COVID-19 were provided by collaborators in the United States, Italy and Spain. The prospective study material was composed of cDNA or gDNA derived from T cells, B-cell-depleted T cells, or PBMCs. Subjects who had been exposed to COVID-19, were actively infected with it, or had recovered from it provided the deeply sampled blood TCRbeta repertoires that made up the dataset. The repertoires were made available in a free public database intended to serve as a resource for research on the immune response to SARS-CoV-2. Samples were obtained from the ongoing ImmuneRACE study (first 160 participants) and from 1,254 subjects provided by 6 global collaborators. Sample metadata almost always included a de-identified subject ID, COVID-19 status, age in years and sex. Where available, HLA class I and class II types were taken from metadata supplied by the sample provider and were not determined by assay-based typing.

A second Seattle source provided samples from volunteer blood donors who had recovered from COVID-19. Each collaborating institution followed its own protocols to collect whole blood in K2EDTA tubes. For TCRbeta analysis, collaborator samples were shipped as frozen whole blood, as isolated PBMCs, or as DNA extracted from either sample type. The paper as a whole reports these results and caveats: The quantity of clinical and demographic metadata differed by source and by participant and was supplied without curation.

Of note for this clone: The antigen this receptor binds is unknown. The sample holds no much larger clone one base away, and base qualities are not on file.

TCRbeta CDR3 regions were amplified from genomic DNA using the immunoSEQ Assay, a bias-controlled multiplex PCR. The original pipeline was this. The number of nucleated cells in each sample was estimated from the amplification of reference gene primers within the assay. Sequence reads were collapsed and filtered to measure the absolute abundance of every unique TCRbeta CDR3 rearrangement. Productive Simpson clonality was computed per sample as the square root of Simpson's diversity index over productive rearrangements. Sourced from immuneACCESS, this table was stored by TCRdb with only in-frame sequences that have V and J called. A share of the clones is absent; for the studies checked, an unresolved V gene accounts for under half, and the remainder has no known explanation. From that table come the V and J calls and clone size; the DNA was used to work out D and trimming. This sample holds about 170,000 clones; 88% were observed only once. 2% to 2.5% of the sample is in the top ten clones.

Sequenced: peripheral blood. This clonotype was sampled from a middle-aged man who had recovered from COVID-19.

The CDR3 sequence is CASSLGLGLGEQFF. In nucleotide form, the sequence is TGCGCCAGCAGCTTGGGACTAGGCCTGGGGGAGCAGTTCTTC. The rearrangement combines TRBV5-1 with TRBJ2-1; TRBD2 is possibly the D segment (6 matching bases). The germline V gene specifies SGHRS as CDR1 and YFSETQ as CDR2. The CDR3 sequence holds 14 residues, the cysteine and phenylalanine included. Just CDR3 DNA is preserved here, 42 bases in frame from base 1. V loses 0 bases of germline sequence and J loses 10 bases, and the interval between the two ends is 14 bases. The full variable domain, completed from the reference TRBV5-1 and TRBJ2-1 proteins outside the CDR3, reads KAGVTQTPRYLIKTRGQQVTLSCSPISGHRSVSWYQQTPGQGLQFLFEYFSETQRNKGNFPGRFSGRQFSNSRSEMNVSTLELGDSALYLCASSLGLGLGEQFFGPGTRLTVL.